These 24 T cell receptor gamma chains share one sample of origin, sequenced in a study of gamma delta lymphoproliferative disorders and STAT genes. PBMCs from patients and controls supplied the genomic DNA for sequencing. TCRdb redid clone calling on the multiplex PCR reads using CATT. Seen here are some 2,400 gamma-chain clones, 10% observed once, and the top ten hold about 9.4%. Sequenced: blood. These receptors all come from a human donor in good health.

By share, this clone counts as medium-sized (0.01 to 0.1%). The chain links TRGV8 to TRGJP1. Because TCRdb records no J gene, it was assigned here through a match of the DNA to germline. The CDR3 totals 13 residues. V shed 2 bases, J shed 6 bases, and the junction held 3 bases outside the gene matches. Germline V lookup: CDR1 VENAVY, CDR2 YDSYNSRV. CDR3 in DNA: TGTGCCACCTGGGATACATCTGGTTGGTTCAAGATATTT. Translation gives CATWDTSGWFKIF.

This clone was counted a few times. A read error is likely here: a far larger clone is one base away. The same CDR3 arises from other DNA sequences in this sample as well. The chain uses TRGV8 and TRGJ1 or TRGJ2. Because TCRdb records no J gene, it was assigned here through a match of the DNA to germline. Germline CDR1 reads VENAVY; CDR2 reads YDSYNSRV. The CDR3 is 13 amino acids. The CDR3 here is CATWDRRYYKKLF. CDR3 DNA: TGTGCCACTTGGGATAGGCGATATTATAAGAAACTCTTT.

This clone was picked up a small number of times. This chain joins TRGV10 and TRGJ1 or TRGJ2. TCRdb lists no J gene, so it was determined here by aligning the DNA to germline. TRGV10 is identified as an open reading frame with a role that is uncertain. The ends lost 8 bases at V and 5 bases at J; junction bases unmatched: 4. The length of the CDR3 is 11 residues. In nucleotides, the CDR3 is TGTGCTGCGTGGGCAAATTATAAGAAACTCTTT. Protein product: CAAWANYKKLF.

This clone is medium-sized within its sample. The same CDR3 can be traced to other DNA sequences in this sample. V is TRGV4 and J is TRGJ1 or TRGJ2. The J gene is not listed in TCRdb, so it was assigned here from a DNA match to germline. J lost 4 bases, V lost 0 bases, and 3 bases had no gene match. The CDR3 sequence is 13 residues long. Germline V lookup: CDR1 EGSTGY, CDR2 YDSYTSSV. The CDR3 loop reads CATWDGRYYKKLF. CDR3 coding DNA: TGTGCCACCTGGGATGGGCGATATTATAAGAAACTCTTT.

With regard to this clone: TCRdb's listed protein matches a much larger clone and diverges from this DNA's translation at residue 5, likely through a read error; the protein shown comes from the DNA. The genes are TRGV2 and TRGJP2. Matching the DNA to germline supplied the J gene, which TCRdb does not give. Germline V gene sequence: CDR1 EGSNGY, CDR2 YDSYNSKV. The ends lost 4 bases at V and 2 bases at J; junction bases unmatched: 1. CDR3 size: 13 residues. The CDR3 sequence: CATWESSDWIKTF. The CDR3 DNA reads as TGTGCCACCTGGGAAAGTAGTGATTGGATCAAGACGTTT.

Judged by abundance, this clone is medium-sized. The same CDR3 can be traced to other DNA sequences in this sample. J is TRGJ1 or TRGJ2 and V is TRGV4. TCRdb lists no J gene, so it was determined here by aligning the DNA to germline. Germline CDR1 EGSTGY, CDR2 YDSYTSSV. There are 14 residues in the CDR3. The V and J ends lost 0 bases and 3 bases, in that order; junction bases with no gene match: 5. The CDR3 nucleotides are TGTGCCACCTGGGATGGGCGAGGTTATTATAAGAAACTCTTT. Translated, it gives CATWDGRGYYKKLF.

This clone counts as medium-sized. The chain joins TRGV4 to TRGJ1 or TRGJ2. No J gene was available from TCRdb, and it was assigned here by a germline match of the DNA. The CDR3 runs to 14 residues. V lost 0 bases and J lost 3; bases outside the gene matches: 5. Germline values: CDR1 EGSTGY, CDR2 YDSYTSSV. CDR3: CATWDGPPYYKKLF. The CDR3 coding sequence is TGTGCCACCTGGGATGGGCCCCCTTATTATAAGAAACTCTTT.

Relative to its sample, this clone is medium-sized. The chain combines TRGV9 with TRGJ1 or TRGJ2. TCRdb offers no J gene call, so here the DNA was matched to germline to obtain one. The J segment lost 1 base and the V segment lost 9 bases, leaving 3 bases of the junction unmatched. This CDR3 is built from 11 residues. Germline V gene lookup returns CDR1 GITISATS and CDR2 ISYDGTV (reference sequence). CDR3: CALANYYKKLF. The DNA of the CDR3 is TGTGCCTTGGCTAATTATTATAAGAAACTCTTT.

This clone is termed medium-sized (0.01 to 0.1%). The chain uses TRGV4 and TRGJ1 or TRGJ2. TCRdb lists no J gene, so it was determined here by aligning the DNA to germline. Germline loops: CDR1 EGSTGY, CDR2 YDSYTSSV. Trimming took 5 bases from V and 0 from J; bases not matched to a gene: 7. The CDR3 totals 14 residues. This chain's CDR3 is CATWGSSNYYKKLF. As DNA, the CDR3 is TGTGCCACCTGGGGGTCCTCGAATTATTATAAGAAACTCTTT.

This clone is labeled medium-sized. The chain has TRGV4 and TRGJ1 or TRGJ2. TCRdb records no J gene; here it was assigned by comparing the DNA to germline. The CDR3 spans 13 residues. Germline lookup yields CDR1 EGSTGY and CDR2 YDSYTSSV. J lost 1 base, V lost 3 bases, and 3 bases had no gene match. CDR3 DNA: TGTGCCACCTGGGATCCCAATTATTATAAGAAACTCTTT. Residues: CATWDPNYYKKLF.

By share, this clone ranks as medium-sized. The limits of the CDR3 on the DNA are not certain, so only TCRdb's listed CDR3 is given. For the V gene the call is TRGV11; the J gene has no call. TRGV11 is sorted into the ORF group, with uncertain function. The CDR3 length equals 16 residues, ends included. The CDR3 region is CTTVPAGLGQYYKKLF.

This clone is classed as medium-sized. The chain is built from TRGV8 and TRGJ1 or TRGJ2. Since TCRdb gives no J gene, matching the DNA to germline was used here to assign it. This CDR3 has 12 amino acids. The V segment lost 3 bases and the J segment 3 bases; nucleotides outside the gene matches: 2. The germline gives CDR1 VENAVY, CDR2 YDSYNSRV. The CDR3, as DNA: TGTGCCACCTGGGATCTTTATTATAAGAAACTCTTT. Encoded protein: CATWDLYYKKLF.

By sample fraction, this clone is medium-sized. CDR3 DNA: TGTGCCACCTGGGACGGACTGAATTATTATAAGAAACTCTTT. Translated: CATWDGLNYYKKLF. The chain couples TRGV5 to TRGJ1 or TRGJ2. In the absence of a J gene in TCRdb, the DNA was matched to germline to assign it here. Germline V gives CDR1 VINAFY, CDR2 YDVSNSKD. The CDR3 loop spans 14 amino acids. With 3 bases clipped from V and 0 bases from J, the junction kept 5 bases outside the gene matches.

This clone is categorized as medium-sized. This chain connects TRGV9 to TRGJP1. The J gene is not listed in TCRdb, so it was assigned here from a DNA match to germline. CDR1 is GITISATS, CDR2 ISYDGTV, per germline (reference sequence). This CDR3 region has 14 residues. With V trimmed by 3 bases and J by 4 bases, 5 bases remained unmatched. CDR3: CALWEYLTGWFKIF. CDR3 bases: TGTGCCTTGTGGGAGTATCTCACTGGTTGGTTCAAGATATTT.

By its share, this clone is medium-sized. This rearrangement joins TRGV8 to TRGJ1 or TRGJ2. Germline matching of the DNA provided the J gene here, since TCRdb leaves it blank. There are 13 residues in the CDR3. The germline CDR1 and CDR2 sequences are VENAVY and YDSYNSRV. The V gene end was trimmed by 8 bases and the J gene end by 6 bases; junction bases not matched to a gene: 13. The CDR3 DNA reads TGTGCCACCTCAAAAAATGGGTGTTATAAGAAACTCTTT. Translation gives CATSKNGCYKKLF.

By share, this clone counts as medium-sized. CDR3 coding DNA: TGTGCCACCTGGGATCTGTATTATAAGAAACTCTTT. It encodes CATWDLYYKKLF. The V gene is TRGV4, the J gene TRGJ1 or TRGJ2. No J gene was available from TCRdb, and it was assigned here by a germline match of the DNA. CDR1 EGSTGY and CDR2 YDSYTSSV come from the germline V gene. The CDR3 runs 12 residues. V shed 3 bases, J shed 4 bases, and the junction held 3 bases outside the gene matches.

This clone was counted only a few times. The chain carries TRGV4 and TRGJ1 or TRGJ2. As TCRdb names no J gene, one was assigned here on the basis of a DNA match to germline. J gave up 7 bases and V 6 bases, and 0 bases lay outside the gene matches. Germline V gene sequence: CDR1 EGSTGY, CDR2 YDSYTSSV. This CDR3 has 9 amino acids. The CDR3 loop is CATWYKKLF. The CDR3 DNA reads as TGTGCCACCTGGTATAAGAAACTCTTT.

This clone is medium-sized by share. The CDR3 DNA sequence: TGTGCCACCTGGGACAGACCCCCGAATTATTATAAGAAACTCTTT. The encoded protein is CATWDRPPNYYKKLF. The chain couples TRGV3 to TRGJ1 or TRGJ2. The J gene was missing in TCRdb and was found by matching the end of the DNA to germline. CDR1 is VTNTFY and CDR2 is YDVSTARD in the germline V gene (reference sequence). The V gene end was trimmed by 1 base and the J gene end by 0 bases; junction bases not matched to a gene: 6. The CDR3 covers 15 residues.

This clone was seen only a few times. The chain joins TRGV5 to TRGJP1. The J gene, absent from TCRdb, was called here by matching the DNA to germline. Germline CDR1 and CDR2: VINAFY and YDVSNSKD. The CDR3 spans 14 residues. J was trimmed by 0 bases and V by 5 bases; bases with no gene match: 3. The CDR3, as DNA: TGTGCCACCTGGGGTTATACCACTGGTTGGTTCAAGATATTT. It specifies CATWGYTTGWFKIF.

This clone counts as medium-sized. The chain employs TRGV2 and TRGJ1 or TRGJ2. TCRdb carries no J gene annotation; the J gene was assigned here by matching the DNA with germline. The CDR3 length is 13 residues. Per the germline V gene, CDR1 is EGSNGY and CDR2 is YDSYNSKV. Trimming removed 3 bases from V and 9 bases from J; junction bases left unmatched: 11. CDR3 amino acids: CATWDKYGSKKLF. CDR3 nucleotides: TGTGCCACCTGGGACAAATATGGGTCTAAGAAACTCTTT.

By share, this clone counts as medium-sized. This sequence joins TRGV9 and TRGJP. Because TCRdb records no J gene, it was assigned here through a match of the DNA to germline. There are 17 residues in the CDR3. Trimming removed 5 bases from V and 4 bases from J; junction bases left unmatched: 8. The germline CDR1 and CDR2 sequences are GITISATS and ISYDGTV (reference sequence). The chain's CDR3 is CALWADIQELGKKIKVF. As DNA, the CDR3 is TGTGCCTTGTGGGCAGACATACAAGAGTTGGGCAAAAAAATCAAGGTATTT.

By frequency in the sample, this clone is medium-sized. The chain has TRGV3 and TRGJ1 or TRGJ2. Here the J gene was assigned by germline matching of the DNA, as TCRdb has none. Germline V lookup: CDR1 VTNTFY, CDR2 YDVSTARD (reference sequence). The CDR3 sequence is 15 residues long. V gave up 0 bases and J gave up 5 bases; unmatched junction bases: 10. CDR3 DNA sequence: TGTGCCACCTGGGACAGGCATGACCGGGATTATAAGAAACTCTTT. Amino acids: CATWDRHDRDYKKLF.

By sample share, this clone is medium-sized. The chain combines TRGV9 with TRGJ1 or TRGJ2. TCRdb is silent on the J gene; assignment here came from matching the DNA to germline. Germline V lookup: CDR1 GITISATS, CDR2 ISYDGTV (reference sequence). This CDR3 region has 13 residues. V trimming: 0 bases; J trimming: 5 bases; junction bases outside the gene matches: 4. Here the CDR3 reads CALWEVLDYKKLF. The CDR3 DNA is TGTGCCTTGTGGGAGGTGTTAGATTATAAGAAACTCTTT.

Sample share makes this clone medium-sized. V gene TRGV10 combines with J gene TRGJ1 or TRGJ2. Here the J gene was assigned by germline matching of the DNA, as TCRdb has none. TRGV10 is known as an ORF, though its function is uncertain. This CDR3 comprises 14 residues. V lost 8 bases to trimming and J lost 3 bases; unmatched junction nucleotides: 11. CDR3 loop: CAAWDYYLYYKKLF. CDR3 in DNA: TGTGCTGCGTGGGATTATTACCTTTATTATAAGAAACTCTTT.